A single sample is the source of the 14 T cell receptor beta chains below, sequenced in a study of technical replicates of blood from four donors. Clones were read by immunoSEQ multiplex PCR, and TCRdb kept only the in-frame ones, dropping some. The data hold around 93,000 clones, with more than 85% observed a single time. Sequenced material: T cells isolated from PBMCs. The receptors derive from a human donor in good health.

This chain uses TRBV9 with TRBJ2-1, with TRBD2 matching 14 bases. With 3 bases clipped from V and 6 bases from J, the junction kept 8 bases outside the gene matches. This CDR3 has 17 amino acids. Germline values: CDR1 SGDLS, CDR2 YYNGEE. The CDR3 DNA follows: TGTGCCAGCAGCGCCAGAGCCGGGACTAGCGGGAGCAATGAGCAGTTCTTC. Protein sequence: CASSARAGTSGSNEQFF.

This clone has just one count. The chain has TRBV19 and TRBJ2-2, with 10 positions matching TRBD2. J gave up 2 bases and V 7 bases, and 7 bases lay outside the gene matches. The CDR3 is made up of 16 amino acids. Germline V gene sequence: CDR1 LNHDA, CDR2 SQIVND (reference sequence). Written as DNA, the CDR3 is TGTGCCAGTACCAAACGGACTAGCGGTAACACCGGGGAGCTGTTTTTT. This gives the protein CASTKRTSGNTGELFF.

This chain connects TRBV7-9 to TRBJ2-2, with 10 bases matching TRBD2. Germline V gene sequence: CDR1 SEHNR, CDR2 FQNEAQ (reference sequence). The CDR3 runs to 16 residues. Trimming took 5 bases from V and 0 from J; bases not matched to a gene: 3. CDR3 sequence (DNA): TGTGCCAGCAGCCCCACTAGCGGGGCGAACACCGGGGAGCTGTTTTTT. It yields the protein CASSPTSGANTGELFF.

The chain uses TRBV13 and TRBJ1-3; possibly TRBD1 for D (6 bases). Germline CDR1 and CDR2: PRHDT and FYEKMQ (reference sequence). The CDR3 loop spans 14 amino acids. The V and J ends lost 5 bases and 2 bases respectively, with 10 bases between them. The CDR3 region is CASSPEGAGNTIYF. The CDR3 DNA sequence: TGTGCCAGCAGCCCAGAGGGGGCTGGAAACACCATATATTTT. The variable domain in full, with the rest retrieved from reference TRBV13 and TRBJ1-3, is AAGVIQSPRHLIKEKRETATLKCYPIPRHDTVYWYQQGPGQDPQFLISFYEKMQSDKGSIPDRFSAQQFSDYHSELNMSSLELGDSALYFCASSPEGAGNTIYFGEGSWLTVV.

This clone has only one observation. The chain is built from TRBV7-9 and TRBJ1-2, with 8 bases aligning to TRBD1. Trimming at V came to 5 bases and at J to 5 bases, leaving 10 bases not matched to a gene. The CDR3 sequence is 15 residues long. Germline V lookup: CDR1 SEHNR, CDR2 FQNEAQ (reference sequence). As DNA, the CDR3 is TGTGCCAGCAGCGGACAGGGCAAAGAAGGATATGGCTACACCTTC. Encoded protein: CASSGQGKEGYGYTF.

V gene TRBV19 combines with J gene TRBJ1-1, with unresolved D. The CDR3 has 14 residues. The V end lost 10 bases, the J end lost 3 bases, and 18 bases lay between the germline ends. In germline, CDR1 is LNHDA, CDR2 SQIVND (reference sequence). CDR3 amino acids: CAINVEGEDTEAFF. DNA for the CDR3: TGTGCCATTAACGTTGAGGGAGAAGACACTGAAGCTTTCTTT.

This clone was counted a single time. The chain carries TRBV7-4 and TRBJ2-1, with 9 bases that match TRBD1. The CDR3 length is 13 residues. Per germline, CDR1 SGHVT and CDR2 SQSDAQ. The J segment lost 6 bases and the V segment lost 5 bases, leaving 2 bases of the junction unmatched. The chain's CDR3 is CASSRDRVNEQFF. In DNA form, the CDR3 reads TGTGCCAGCAGCCGGGACAGGGTCAATGAGCAGTTCTTC.

The chain is built from TRBV19 and TRBJ2-1; tentative D call: TRBD1 (5 bases). The CDR3 sequence is 15 residues long. The germline V and J ends were trimmed by 4 bases and 9 bases, with 19 bases remaining between them. In germline, CDR1 is LNHDA, CDR2 SQIVND (reference sequence). CDR3 nucleotide sequence: TGTGCCAGTAGTAGCGCAGGGTACTCTACCTTTGAGCAGTTCTTC. Protein product: CASSSAGYSTFEQFF.

V usage is TRBV7-3 and J usage is TRBJ2-3; 8 bases fit TRBD1. Per germline, CDR1 SGHTA and CDR2 FQGTGA. The CDR3 totals 12 residues. With V trimmed by 2 bases and J by 11 bases, 3 bases remained unmatched. The CDR3 coding sequence is TGTGCCAGCAGCTTAGCAGGGACAGGGCAGTATTTT. Residues: CASSLAGTGQYF.

This chain links TRBV5-4 with TRBJ1-2; D unclear. Germline loops: CDR1 SGHNT, CDR2 YYREEE (reference sequence). The CDR3 runs 14 residues. V was shortened by 4 bases and J by 1 base, with 11 bases between the two germline ends. The CDR3 reads CASSPRALNYGYTF. The CDR3 DNA sequence: TGTGCCAGCAGCCCGAGAGCCCTTAACTATGGCTACACCTTC.

This clone was seen only once. The rearrangement links TRBV27 to TRBJ2-1; D not resolved. V shed 4 bases and J shed 2 bases, with 9 bases lying between them. Per the germline V gene, CDR1 is MNHEY and CDR2 is SMNVEV (reference sequence). CDR3 length equals 14 residues. CDR3 bases: TGTGCCAGCAGTTACCATCAGACCTACAATGAGCAGTTCTTC. Amino acids: CASSYHQTYNEQFF.

The rearrangement uses TRBV10-3 and TRBJ1-1; tentative D call: TRBD1 (6 bases). The CDR3 sequence is 15 residues long. V was clipped by 1 base and J by 1 base, with 10 bases between them. The germline V gene encodes CDR1 ENHRY and CDR2 SYGVKD. The CDR3 loop reads CAISELGQENTEAFF. In DNA, the CDR3 is TGTGCCATCAGTGAGTTGGGACAAGAGAACACTGAAGCTTTCTTT.

This clone was counted only a few times. The rearrangement links TRBV20-1 to TRBJ1-1; perhaps TRBD1 as D (5 bases). The germline gives CDR1 DFQATT, CDR2 SNEGSKA (reference sequence). The V end was cut by 3 bases, the J end by 4 bases, with 6 bases between. There are 11 residues in the CDR3. The CDR3 bases are TGCAGTGCTAGCAGGGCCACTGAAGCTTTCTTT. The encoded protein is CSASRATEAFF.

In its sample, this clone was seen once. This chain uses TRBV5-6 with TRBJ2-5; the D gene is possibly TRBD2 (5 bases). The CDR3 sequence is 14 residues long. With 3 bases removed from V and 6 bases from J, the gap between germline ends came to 15 bases. Germline assignment: CDR1 SGHDT and CDR2 YYEEEE. CDR3 protein: CASSSNGLAQTQYF. The CDR3 region has the DNA TGTGCCAGCAGCTCCAACGGCCTAGCTCAGACCCAGTACTTC.